The rows below give T cell receptor beta chains drawn from one sample of a study of shared clonotypes between healthy human individuals. Measured with immunoSEQ multiplex PCR; TCRdb has only the in-frame clones, and not every one. The sample carries about half a million clones, around four fifths recorded once. Sample: PBMCs. The receptors come from a woman aged 40 to 55 in good health. Some clones in this sample may be carry-over from other donors' samples. Both conserved end residues are part of each CDR3. The D gene is left open where the match is weak. A row's size may be missing; if present it is once, few, many or a size class.

v_call	d_call	clone_size	j_call	cdr3_aa	cdr3_nt
TRBV28	TRBD1	.	TRBJ1-2	CASIGPGGPDYGYTF	TGTGCCAGCATCGGCCCAGGGGGTCCGGACTATGGCTACACCTTC
TRBV7-9	.	few	TRBJ2-1	CASSFWTDWFNEQFF	TGTGCCAGCAGCTTCTGGACGGATTGGTTCAATGAGCAGTTCTTC
TRBV5-4	TRBD2	.	TRBJ2-1	CASTRWGTSGSKDNEQFF	TGTGCCAGCACCCGTTGGGGGACTAGCGGGAGCAAGGACAATGAGCAGTTCTTC
TRBV6-4	TRBD1	.	TRBJ1-3	CASSVSGQQKPSGNTIYF	TGTGCCAGCAGTGTATCGGGACAGCAGAAACCCTCTGGAAACACCATATATTTT
TRBV27	.	.	TRBJ2-7	CASSLSQGAYEQYF	TGTGCCAGCAGTTTATCTCAAGGCGCTTACGAGCAGTACTTC
TRBV19	.	.	TRBJ2-7	CASSLGGCEQYF	TGTGCCAGTAGCCTTGGGGGCTGCGAGCAGTACTTC
TRBV19	.	.	TRBJ2-3	CASSRGTDTQYF	TGTGCCAGTAGTAGGGGCACAGATACGCAGTATTTT
TRBV9	.	.	TRBJ1-2	CASSVGGGVYGYTF	TGTGCCAGCAGCGTAGGTGGAGGGGTCTATGGCTACACCTTC
TRBV27	.	.	TRBJ1-1	CASSLGMDTEAFF	TGTGCCAGCAGTTTAGGAATGGACACTGAAGCTTTCTTT
TRBV1	.	few	TRBJ2-7	CTSSQGTSGMHPTHEQYF	TGCACCAGCAGCCAAGGGACTAGCGGGATGCACCCCACCCATGAGCAGTACTTC
TRBV6-1	.	.	TRBJ2-2	CASSELGHWAGELFF	TGTGCCAGCAGTGAATTGGGTCATTGGGCCGGGGAGCTGTTTTTT
TRBV29-1	TRBD1	.	TRBJ1-2	CSASSSGQGGGYTF	TGCAGCGCGAGTTCGAGTGGACAGGGAGGTGGCTACACCTTC
TRBV5-5	.	.	TRBJ2-7	CASSPRTVVSSYEQYF	TGTGCCAGCAGCCCACGGACGGTGGTGTCGTCCTACGAGCAGTACTTC
TRBV4-1	TRBD2	.	TRBJ2-1	CASSHGLAGGYEQFF	TGCGCCAGCAGCCATGGACTAGCGGGAGGCTATGAGCAGTTCTTC
TRBV30	TRBD2	.	TRBJ2-3	CAWKLAGAYDTQYF	TGTGCCTGGAAACTAGCGGGAGCCTACGATACGCAGTATTTT
TRBV29-1	TRBD1	.	TRBJ2-7	CSVDPGTGDYEQYF	TGCAGCGTTGACCCCGGGACAGGAGACTACGAGCAGTACTTC
TRBV10-3	TRBD2	.	TRBJ2-3	CAISGTSGRAHLRDTQYF	TGTGCCATCAGTGGGACTAGCGGGAGGGCCCACCTTCGAGATACGCAGTATTTT
TRBV10-3	TRBD1	.	TRBJ2-7	CAISESRDRGSDEQYF	TGTGCCATCAGTGAGTCCCGGGACAGGGGGTCAGACGAGCAGTACTTC
TRBV4-3	TRBD1	.	TRBJ2-2	CASSPRDRWLGELFF	TGCGCCAGCAGCCCCCGGGACAGGTGGCTCGGGGAGCTGTTTTTT
TRBV6-1	.	few	TRBJ1-5	CASSEIGFRRPQHF	TGTGCCAGCAGTGAAATAGGGTTTCGACGGCCCCAGCATTTT
TRBV20-1	.	.	TRBJ2-1	CSASGSFEQFF	TGCAGTGCTAGCGGGAGCTTTGAGCAGTTCTTC
TRBV19	.	.	TRBJ1-1	CASSLRENTEAFF	TGTGCCAGTAGTCTCAGGGAGAACACTGAAGCTTTCTTT
TRBV6-5	TRBD2	.	TRBJ2-3	CASGLAGTDTQYF	TGTGCCAGCGGACTAGCGGGCACAGATACGCAGTATTTT
TRBV15	.	.	TRBJ2-3	CATSRGGIYGDAQYF	TGTGCCACCAGCAGAGGAGGGATCTACGGGGATGCGCAGTATTTT
TRBV19	.	.	TRBJ2-1	CASGGLLAFSYNEQFF	TGTGCCAGTGGTGGCCTTTTAGCGTTCTCCTACAATGAGCAGTTCTTC
TRBV19	.	once	TRBJ1-5	CASSIAVINQPQHF	TGTGCCAGTAGTATTGCGGTGATCAATCAGCCCCAGCATTTT
TRBV2	.	many	TRBJ2-7	CASSRGRSYEQYF	TGTGCCAGCAGCAGGGGTCGCTCCTACGAGCAGTACTTC
TRBV6-5	.	few	TRBJ1-2	CASSRDGSNYGYTF	TGTGCCAGCAGCCGGGACGGATCTAACTATGGCTACACCTTC
TRBV28	TRBD2	.	TRBJ2-7	CASSLSASGGSYEQYF	TGTGCCAGCAGTTTATCGGCTAGCGGGGGCTCCTACGAGCAGTACTTC
TRBV6-5	TRBD2	once	TRBJ2-1	CASSLLAGGSNEQFF	TGTGCCAGCAGTTTGCTAGCGGGAGGGTCAAATGAGCAGTTCTTC
TRBV18	.	.	TRBJ1-2	CASSPQIQTNYGYTF	TGTGCCAGCTCCCCCCAAATCCAGACTAACTATGGCTACACCTTC
TRBV5-4	.	.	TRBJ2-3	CASSLGTWGVLDTQYF	TGTGCCAGCAGCTTGGGGACGTGGGGGGTGTTAGATACGCAGTATTTT
TRBV16	.	.	TRBJ2-7	CASSQYSPSSYEQYF	TGTGCCAGCAGCCAATATAGTCCCAGCTCCTACGAGCAGTACTTC
TRBV27	.	once	TRBJ1-2	CASSLAQGRGLGYGYTF	TGTGCCAGCAGTTTGGCACAGGGAAGGGGTCTGGGCTATGGCTACACCTTC
TRBV7-3	TRBD1	.	TRBJ2-7	CASSPGTGEREQYF	TGTGCCAGCAGCCCCGGGACAGGGGAGCGCGAGCAGTACTTC
TRBV19	.	few	TRBJ1-5	CASSIDRELQPQHF	TGTGCCAGTAGTATAGACAGGGAACTGCAGCCCCAGCATTTT
TRBV5-1	.	.	TRBJ2-7	CASSLVASAAYEQYF	TGCGCCAGCAGCTTGGTGGCTAGCGCCGCCTACGAGCAGTACTTC
TRBV27	TRBD1	.	TRBJ1-1	CASRGQGNTEAFF	TGTGCCAGCAGGGGACAGGGGAACACTGAAGCTTTCTTT
TRBV29-1	.	.	TRBJ2-1	CSVEGLGDEQFF	TGCAGCGTTGAGGGACTTGGGGATGAGCAGTTCTTC
TRBV5-4	.	.	TRBJ2-2	CASSLGGLVGELFF	TGTGCCAGCAGCTTGGGTGGGTTAGTCGGGGAGCTGTTTTTT
TRBV11-2	.	many	TRBJ1-2	CASSPRISYTF	TGTGCCAGCAGCCCCAGGATCAGCTACACCTTC
TRBV6-5	TRBD2	.	TRBJ2-7	CASSGLASYEQYF	TGTGCCAGCAGCGGACTAGCGAGCTACGAGCAGTACTTC
TRBV6-1	TRBD1	few	TRBJ1-5	CASSEDRWQPQHF	TGTGCCAGCAGTGAGGACAGGTGGCAGCCCCAGCATTTT
TRBV7-2	.	.	TRBJ1-5	CASSPAGGNQPQHF	TGTGCCAGCAGCCCCGCAGGGGGCAATCAGCCCCAGCATTTT
TRBV7-2	.	.	TRBJ2-5	CASSPEKRFGETQYF	TGTGCCAGCAGCCCCGAGAAGAGGTTTGGAGAGACCCAGTACTTC
TRBV5-8	TRBD1	.	TRBJ2-7	CASRDTTGSHEQYF	TGTGCCAGCAGGGATACGACAGGGTCCCACGAGCAGTACTTC
TRBV28	.	.	TRBJ1-2	CASSLVAYGYTF	TGTGCCAGCAGTTTGGTAGCTTATGGCTACACCTTC
TRBV7-3	.	once	TRBJ2-5	CASSPSGIQETQYF	TGTGCCAGCAGCCCATCAGGGATCCAAGAGACCCAGTACTTC
TRBV30	.	.	TRBJ2-5	CAWGRQIQETQYF	TGTGCCTGGGGCAGACAAATCCAAGAGACCCAGTACTTC
TRBV19	.	.	TRBJ2-3	CASSGQAPDTQYF	TGTGCCAGTAGTGGTCAGGCTCCCGATACGCAGTATTTT
TRBV7-8	TRBD1	.	TRBJ1-4	CASSLVGQGHEKLFF	TGTGCCAGCAGCTTAGTGGGACAGGGACACGAAAAACTGTTTTTT
TRBV5-1	TRBD2	.	TRBJ2-7	CASSLALAGAFSYEQYF	TGCGCCAGCAGCTTGGCTCTAGCGGGAGCGTTTTCCTACGAGCAGTACTTC
TRBV19	TRBD2	.	TRBJ2-1	CATRVAGGPSEQFF	TGTGCCACGAGGGTAGCGGGAGGGCCAAGTGAGCAGTTCTTC
TRBV6-1	TRBD1	few	TRBJ2-7	CASSEGDSSYEQYF	TGTGCCAGCAGTGAAGGGGACAGCTCCTACGAGCAGTACTTC
TRBV5-1	TRBD2	.	TRBJ2-5	CASSKRLAGGGETQYF	TGCGCCAGCAGCAAAAGACTAGCGGGAGGGGGAGAGACCCAGTACTTC